Below are 22 T cell receptor beta chains sequenced from a single sample in a study of blood T cells in healthy people across ages. A sample-barcoded 5' primer and a J-beta primer mix were used in a second PCR of about 7 to 12 cycles. MiXCR, applied by TCRdb to the 5' RACE reads, yields one record per CDR3 protein. The sample shows over 1,300,000 distinct CDR3 sequences, 45% to 70% of them seen only once. The source material was blood. The source is a man younger than 30 in good health.

V is TRBV25-1 and J is TRBJ2-7; possible D gene TRBD1, 5 bases. CDR1 MGHDK and CDR2 SYGVNS come from the germline V gene. The CDR3 length is 15 residues. The V end lost 6 bases, the J end lost 3 bases, and 18 bases lay between the germline ends. CDR3 region: CASRGGQGRGYEQYF. DNA for the CDR3: TGTGCCAGCAGAGGTGGGCAGGGAAGAGGCTACGAGCAGTACTTC.

The V gene is TRBV7-9, the J gene TRBJ2-7, with D maybe TRBD2 (6 bases). Germline CDR1 is SEHNR and CDR2 is FQNEAQ (reference sequence). This CDR3 comprises 16 residues. Between the trimmed V and J ends, which lost 7 bases and 2 bases, there was a span of 21 bases. Written as DNA, the CDR3 is TGTGCCAGCACCCAGGTGGGGACTGAATTGACCTACGAGCAGTACTTC. This gives the protein CASTQVGTELTYEQYF. Full variable domain (missing parts from reference TRBV7-9 and TRBJ2-7): DTGVSQNPRHKITKRGQNVTFRCDPISEHNRLYWYRQTLGQGPEFLTYFQNEAQLEKSRLLSDRFSAERPKGSFSTLEIQRTEQGDSAMYLCASTQVGTELTYEQYFGPGTRLTVT.

This clonotype was observed a handful of times. The V call is TRBV7-8, the J call TRBJ2-1; D uncertain. With 4 bases removed from V and 2 bases from J, the gap between germline ends came to 15 bases. The length of the CDR3 is 16 residues. Germline V gives CDR1 SGHVS, CDR2 FQNEAQ. The CDR3 loop reads CASSSTRVRAYNEQFF. In nucleotides, the CDR3 is TGTGCCAGCAGCTCCACCCGGGTTAGGGCCTACAATGAGCAGTTCTTC.

CDR3 region: CASNRGGLMNTEAFF. In DNA form, the CDR3 reads TGTGCCAGCAATCGGGGTGGGCTAATGAACACTGAAGCTTTCTTT. This rearrangement joins TRBV7-8 to TRBJ1-1; no firm D call. Trimming took off 7 bases at V and 0 bases at J, with 15 bases between the two ends. CDR3 length: 15 amino acids. In germline, CDR1 is SGHVS, CDR2 FQNEAQ.

This clonotype came up a few times. The junction does not match germline at one end; this may be a read error. The rearrangement links TRBV4-1 to TRBJ2-7, with D possibly TRBD1 on 5 matching bases. The germline gives CDR1 MGHRA, CDR2 YSYEKL. CDR3 size: 16 residues. The CDR3 protein is CASSQDGAQVSHEQYF. CDR3 bases: TGCGCCAGCAGCCAAGATGGGGCACAGGTCTCCCACGAGCAGTACTTC.

This clonotype has only a few counts. The rearrangement joins TRBV4-1 to TRBJ2-1, with 8 bases fitting TRBD1. The V segment lost 3 bases and the J segment 7 bases; nucleotides outside the gene matches: 14. Germline lookup yields CDR1 MGHRA and CDR2 YSYEKL. The CDR3 extends over 17 amino acids. CDR3 sequence reads: CASSQITGTGLRNEQFF. The CDR3 DNA reads as TGCGCCAGCAGCCAGATTACCGGGACAGGTTTGAGGAATGAGCAGTTCTTC.

This clonotype was recorded a few times. This sequence joins TRBV7-2 and TRBJ2-7; 11 bases match TRBD2. There are 18 residues in the CDR3. V was pared by 1 base and J by 1 base, with 9 bases of the junction left unmatched. Germline loops: CDR1 SGHTA, CDR2 FQGNSA. CDR3: CASSLEGGLAGGSYEQYF. DNA for the CDR3: TGTGCCAGCAGCTTAGAGGGGGGCTTAGCGGGAGGGTCCTACGAGCAGTACTTC.

CDR3 protein: CSAHSQRGTYEQYF. For the CDR3, the DNA is TGCAGTGCCCATAGCCAGCGGGGGACGTACGAGCAGTACTTC. The chain carries TRBV20-1 and TRBJ2-7, with 8 bases that match TRBD2. The V and J ends lost 6 bases and 4 bases, in that order; junction bases with no gene match: 11. This CDR3 has 14 amino acids. Germline V gene sequence: CDR1 DFQATT, CDR2 SNEGSKA (reference sequence).

The V call is TRBV5-1, the J call TRBJ2-1, with 11 bases matching TRBD1. This CDR3 comprises 15 residues. The V gene's germline CDR1 is SGHRS and CDR2 YFSETQ. V gave up 2 bases and J gave up 7 bases; unmatched junction bases: 5. The CDR3 spells CASSFLGQGANEQFF. The CDR3 nucleotides are TGCGCCAGCAGCTTTTTAGGACAGGGGGCGAATGAGCAGTTCTTC. The full variable domain, with the rest looked up from reference TRBV5-1 and TRBJ2-1, is KAGVTQTPRYLIKTRGQQVTLSCSPISGHRSVSWYQQTPGQGLQFLFEYFSETQRNKGNFPGRFSGRQFSNSRSEMNVSTLELGDSALYLCASSFLGQGANEQFFGPGTRLTVL.

The rearrangement uses TRBV5-6 and TRBJ2-5; D perhaps matches TRBD2 (5 bases). Germline V gene lookup returns CDR1 SGHDT and CDR2 YYEEEE. With 2 bases removed from V and 2 bases from J, the gap between germline ends came to 16 bases. This CDR3 contains 16 residues. The CDR3 DNA reads as TGTGCCAGCAGCTTCCCCGGGATTGGCGATCAAGAGACCCAGTACTTC. Translated, it gives CASSFPGIGDQETQYF.

This clonotype occurred once. The junction departs from germline at one end; a sequencing error may be responsible. The chain combines TRBV12-3 or TRBV12-4 with TRBJ1-4; 9 bases match TRBD1. The CDR3 runs to 13 residues. Here the CDR3 DNA reads TGTGTCAGCAGGGGGACAGGGCCCGAAAAACTGTTTTTT. This codes for CVSRGTGPEKLFF.

This sequence joins TRBV28 and TRBJ2-1, with 8 bases matching TRBD2. Germline loops: CDR1 MDHEN, CDR2 SYDVKM. Trimming took 3 bases from V and 6 from J; bases not matched to a gene: 10. The CDR3 is made up of 16 amino acids. The CDR3 DNA follows: TGTGCCAGCAGTTTGGTGCGGGGACTAGTAAGCAATGAGCAGTTCTTC. This gives the protein CASSLVRGLVSNEQFF.

This clonotype came up once. The CDR3 sequence: CASGWTVNTGELFF. The CDR3 DNA follows: TGTGCCAGCGGATGGACTGTGAACACCGGGGAGCTGTTTTTT. The rearrangement links TRBV6-5 to TRBJ2-2, with D maybe TRBD2 (5 bases). The length of the CDR3 is 14 residues. With 8 bases removed from V and 1 base from J, the gap between germline ends came to 11 bases. Germline V gene lookup returns CDR1 MNHEY and CDR2 SVGAGI.

This chain connects TRBV18 to TRBJ2-3; tentative D call: TRBD1 (6 bases). Germline CDR1 and CDR2: KGHSH and LQKENI. The V gene lost 6 bases and the J gene lost 2 bases, with 15 bases spanning the gap. The CDR3 is made up of 15 amino acids. CDR3 loop: CASSLSQGSTDTQYF. CDR3 sequence (DNA): TGTGCCAGCTCCCTCTCACAGGGATCCACAGATACGCAGTATTTT.

V is TRBV30 and J is TRBJ1-4; unclear D gene. The CDR3 loop spans 14 amino acids. The germline V gene has CDR1 GTSNPN and CDR2 SVGIG (reference sequence). Trimming left V 2 bases short and J 1 base short, with 8 bases between. CDR3 region: CAWSRGETNEKLFF. CDR3 DNA: TGTGCCTGGAGTCGGGGTGAAACTAATGAAAAACTGTTTTTT.

This clonotype has a handful of counts. The chain joins TRBV7-2 to TRBJ2-5, with TRBD2 as a possible D gene (7 bases). Per germline, CDR1 SGHTA and CDR2 FQGNSA. The V gene lost 5 bases and the J gene lost 6 bases, with 16 bases spanning the gap. The CDR3 has 14 residues. CDR3 residues: CASSQKGGGKTQYF. CDR3 sequence (DNA): TGTGCCAGCAGCCAGAAGGGGGGAGGGAAGACCCAGTACTTC.

V is TRBV6-5 and J is TRBJ2-7, with 10 bases identical to TRBD2. After removal of 9 bases from V and 5 bases from J, the junction contained 7 bases not matched to a gene. The CDR3 is made up of 13 amino acids. Germline CDR1 reads MNHEY; CDR2 reads SVGAGI. The DNA of the CDR3 is TGTGCCAGTGGGCAGCGGGAGGGTGACGAGCAGTACTTC. It is translated as CASGQREGDEQYF.

This rearrangement joins TRBV29-1 to TRBJ2-3; D unresolved. Germline V gene data show CDR1 as SQVTM and CDR2 as ANQGSEA. The V end was cut by 2 bases, the J end by 0 bases, with 6 bases between. CDR3 length: 13 amino acids. CDR3 loop: CSVEHSSTDTQYF. In nucleotides, the CDR3 is TGCAGCGTTGAACACTCTAGCACAGATACGCAGTATTTT.

This clonotype was observed a handful of times. CDR3 bases: TGCAGTGCTAGAAGTGGACTAGCGGGAGGAGATACGCAGTATTTT. Amino acids: CSARSGLAGGDTQYF. V gene TRBV20-1 combines with J gene TRBJ2-3, with 14 bases identical to TRBD2. The CDR3 contains 15 residues. Losses at the gene ends were 2 bases for V and 5 bases for J; bases not matched to a gene: 3. Germline assignment: CDR1 DFQATT and CDR2 SNEGSKA (reference sequence).

The rearrangement links TRBV5-4 to TRBJ2-4; TRBD1 matches at 7 bases. The V and J ends lost 2 bases and 3 bases, in that order; junction bases with no gene match: 5. The CDR3 sequence is 15 residues long. Germline V gene data show CDR1 as SGHNT and CDR2 as YYREEE (reference sequence). CDR3 sequence (DNA): TGTGCCAGCAGCTTTAACAGGGGCGTCAAAAACATTCAGTACTTC. This encodes CASSFNRGVKNIQYF.

In this sample, this clonotype turned up many times. V and J are TRBV4-1 and TRBJ2-7; 7 bases fit TRBD1. Trimming cost V 3 bases and J 1 base; bases outside gene matches: 3. CDR1 and CDR2 (germline): MGHRA, YSYEKL. This CDR3 spans 14 amino acids. In DNA, the CDR3 is TGCGCCAGCAGCCAGCCGGGACAGTCCTACGAGCAGTACTTC. Amino acid sequence: CASSQPGQSYEQYF.

Only a few counts were recorded for this clonotype. The chain couples TRBV27 to TRBJ2-2; a weak D match, TRBD1 (5 bases). Looked up from germline, CDR1 is MNHEY and CDR2 is SMNVEV (reference sequence). The CDR3 loop spans 15 amino acids. Deletions cut 6 bases from V and 1 base from J, with 12 bases between. The CDR3 is CASSNRGWNTGELFF. For the CDR3, the DNA is TGTGCCAGCAGCAATAGGGGTTGGAACACCGGGGAGCTGTTTTTT.